This T cell receptor beta chain is from a study of beta chain features in type 1 diabetes. Study information: The patient and healthy donor groups were comparable for age, gender and cell yields.

The isolated RNA, all of it, was reverse transcribed, so expressed TCRB transcripts were what got sequenced. Only in-frame clones appear in the TCRdb table, and some are missing; sequencing was by immunoSEQ multiplex PCR. The sample includes roughly 400,000 clones, roughly 14% of them seen just once. CDR3 length: 15 residues. CDR1 is SNHLY and CDR2 is FYNNEI in the germline V gene. V trimming: 5 bases; J trimming: 3 bases; junction bases outside the gene matches: 4. This chain connects TRBV2 to TRBJ2-1; TRBD1 matches at 10 bases. This clonotype was obtained from a man between 25 and 39 years old in good health. Sequencing used naive CD4+ T cells from blood. The CDR3, as DNA: TGTGCCAGCAGTACGGACAGGGGGAACTACAATGAGCAGTTCTTC. This encodes CASSTDRGNYNEQFF.